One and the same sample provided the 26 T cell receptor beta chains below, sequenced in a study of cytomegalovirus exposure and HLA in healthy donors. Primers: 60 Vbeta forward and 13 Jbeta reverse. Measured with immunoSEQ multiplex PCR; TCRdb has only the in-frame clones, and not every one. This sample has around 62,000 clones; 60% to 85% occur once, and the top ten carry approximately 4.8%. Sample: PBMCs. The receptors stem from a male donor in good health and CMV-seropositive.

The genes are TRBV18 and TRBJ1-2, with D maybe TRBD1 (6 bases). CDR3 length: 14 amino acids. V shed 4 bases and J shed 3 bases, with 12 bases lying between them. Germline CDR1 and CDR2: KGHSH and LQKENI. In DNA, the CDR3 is TGTGCCAGCTCACAGGGACAAAGAGACTATGGCTACACCTTC. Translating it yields CASSQGQRDYGYTF. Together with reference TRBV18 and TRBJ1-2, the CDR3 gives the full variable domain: NAGVMQNPRHLVRRRGQEARLRCSPMKGHSHVYWYRQLPEEGLKFMVYLQKENIIDESGMPKERFSAEFPKEGPSILRIQQVVRGDSAAYFCASSQGQRDYGYTFGSGTRLTVV.

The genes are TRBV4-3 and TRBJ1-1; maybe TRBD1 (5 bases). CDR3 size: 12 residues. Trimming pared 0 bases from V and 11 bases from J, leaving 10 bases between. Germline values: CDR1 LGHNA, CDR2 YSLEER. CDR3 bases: TGCGCCAGCAGCCAAGAAACCGGGGGGGCTTTCTTT. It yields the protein CASSQETGGAFF.

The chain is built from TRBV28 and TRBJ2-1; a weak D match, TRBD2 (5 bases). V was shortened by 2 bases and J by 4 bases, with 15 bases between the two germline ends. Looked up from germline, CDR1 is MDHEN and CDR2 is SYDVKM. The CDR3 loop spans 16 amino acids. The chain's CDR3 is CASSLTDYRGYNEQFF. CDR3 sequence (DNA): TGTGCCAGCAGTTTAACAGACTACCGAGGTTACAATGAGCAGTTCTTC. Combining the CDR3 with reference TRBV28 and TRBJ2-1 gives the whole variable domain DVKVTQSSRYLVKRTGEKVFLECVQDMDHENMFWYRQDPGLGLRLIYFSYDVKMKEKGDIPEGYSVSREKKERFSLILESASTNQTSMYLCASSLTDYRGYNEQFFGPGTRLTVL.

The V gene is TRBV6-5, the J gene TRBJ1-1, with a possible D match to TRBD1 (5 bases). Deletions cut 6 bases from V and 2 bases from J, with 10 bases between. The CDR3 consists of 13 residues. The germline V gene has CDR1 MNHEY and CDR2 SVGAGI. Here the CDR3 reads CASSTTVNTEAFF. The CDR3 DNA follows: TGTGCCAGCAGCACGACAGTTAACACTGAAGCTTTCTTT.

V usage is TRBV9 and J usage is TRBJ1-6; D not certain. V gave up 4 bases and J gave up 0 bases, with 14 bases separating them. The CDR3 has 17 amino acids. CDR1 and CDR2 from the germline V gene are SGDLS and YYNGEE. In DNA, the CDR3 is TGTGCCAGCAGCCCCGCGGCGGGGAACTCCTATAATTCACCCCTCCACTTT. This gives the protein CASSPAAGNSYNSPLHF.

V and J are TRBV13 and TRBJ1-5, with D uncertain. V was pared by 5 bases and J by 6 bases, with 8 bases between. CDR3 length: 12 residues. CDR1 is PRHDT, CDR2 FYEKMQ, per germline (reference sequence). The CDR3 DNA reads TGTGCCAGCAGCCAAAACAGTCAGCCCCAGCATTTT. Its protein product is CASSQNSQPQHF.

The CDR3 spells CASSLVAGVSTDTQYF. CDR3 DNA: TGCGCCAGCAGCTTGGTGGCGGGGGTCAGCACAGATACGCAGTATTTT. The chain employs TRBV5-1 and TRBJ2-3; 7 bases align to TRBD2. The CDR3 loop spans 16 amino acids. The trim removed 0 bases at V and 0 bases at J, leaving 4 bases unmatched. Germline assignment: CDR1 SGHRS and CDR2 YFSETQ.

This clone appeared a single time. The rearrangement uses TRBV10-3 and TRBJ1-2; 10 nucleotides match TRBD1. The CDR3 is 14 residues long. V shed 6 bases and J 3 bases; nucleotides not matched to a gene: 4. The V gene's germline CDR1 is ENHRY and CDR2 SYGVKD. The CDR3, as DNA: TGTGCCATCAGCGGGACAGGGGCACACTATGGCTACACCTTC. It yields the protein CAISGTGAHYGYTF.

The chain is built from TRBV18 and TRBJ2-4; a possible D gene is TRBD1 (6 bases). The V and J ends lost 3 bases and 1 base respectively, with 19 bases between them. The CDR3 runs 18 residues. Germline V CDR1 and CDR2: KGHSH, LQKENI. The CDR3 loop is CASSPVINREWAKNIQYF. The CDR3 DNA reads TGTGCCAGCTCACCTGTTATAAACAGGGAATGGGCCAAAAACATTCAGTACTTC. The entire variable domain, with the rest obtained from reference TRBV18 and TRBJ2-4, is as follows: NAGVMQNPRHLVRRRGQEARLRCSPMKGHSHVYWYRQLPEEGLKFMVYLQKENIIDESGMPKERFSAEFPKEGPSILRIQQVVRGDSAAYFCASSPVINREWAKNIQYFGAGTRLSVL.

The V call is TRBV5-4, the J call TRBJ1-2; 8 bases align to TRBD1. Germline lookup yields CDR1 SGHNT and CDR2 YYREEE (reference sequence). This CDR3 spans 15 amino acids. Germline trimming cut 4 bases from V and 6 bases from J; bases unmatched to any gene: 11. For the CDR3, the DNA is TGTGCCAGCAGCATACTGACAGGGGAGCTCGATGGCTACACCTTC. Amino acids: CASSILTGELDGYTF.

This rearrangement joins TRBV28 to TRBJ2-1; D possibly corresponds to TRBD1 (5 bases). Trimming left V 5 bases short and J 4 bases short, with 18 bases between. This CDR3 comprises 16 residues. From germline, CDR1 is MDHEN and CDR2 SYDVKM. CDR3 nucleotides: TGTGCCAGCAGTCCATTCAGTAAGACAGCTTACAATGAGCAGTTCTTC. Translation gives CASSPFSKTAYNEQFF.

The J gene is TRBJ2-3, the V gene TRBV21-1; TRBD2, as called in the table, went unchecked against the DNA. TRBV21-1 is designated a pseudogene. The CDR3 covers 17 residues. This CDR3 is CASSKDPSGEEADTQYF. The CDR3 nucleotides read TGTGCCAGCAGCAAGGACCCTAGCGGGGAGGAGGCAGATACGCAGTATTTT.

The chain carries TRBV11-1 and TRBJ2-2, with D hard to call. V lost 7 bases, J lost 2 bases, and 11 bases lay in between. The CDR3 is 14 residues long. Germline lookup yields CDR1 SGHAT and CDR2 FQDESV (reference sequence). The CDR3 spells CASKTALNTGELFF. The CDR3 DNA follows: TGTGCCAGCAAAACAGCCCTCAACACCGGGGAGCTGTTTTTT.

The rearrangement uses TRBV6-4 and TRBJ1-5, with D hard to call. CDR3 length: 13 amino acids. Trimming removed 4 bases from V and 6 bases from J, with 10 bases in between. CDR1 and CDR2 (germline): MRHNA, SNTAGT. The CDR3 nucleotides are TGTGCCAGCAGTGCCCAGGATGGTCAGCCCCAGCATTTT. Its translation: CASSAQDGQPQHF.

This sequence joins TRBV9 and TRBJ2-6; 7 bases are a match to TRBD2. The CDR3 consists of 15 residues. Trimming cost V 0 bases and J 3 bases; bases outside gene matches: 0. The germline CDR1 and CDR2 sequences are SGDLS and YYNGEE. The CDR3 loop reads CASSVGGGGANVLTF. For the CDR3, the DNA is TGTGCCAGCAGCGTAGGGGGGGGTGGGGCCAACGTCCTGACTTTC.

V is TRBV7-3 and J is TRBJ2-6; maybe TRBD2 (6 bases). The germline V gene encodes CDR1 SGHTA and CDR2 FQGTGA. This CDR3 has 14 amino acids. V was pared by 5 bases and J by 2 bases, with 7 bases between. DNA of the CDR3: TGTGCCAGCAGCCCGGGGGCTGGGGCCAACGTCCTGACTTTC. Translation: CASSPGAGANVLTF. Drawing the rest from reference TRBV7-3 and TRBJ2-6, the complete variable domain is GAGVSQTPSNKVTEKGKYVELRCDPISGHTALYWYRQSLGQGPEFLIYFQGTGAADDSGLPNDRFFAVRPEGSVSTLKIQRTERGDSAVYLCASSPGAGANVLTFGAGSRLTVL.

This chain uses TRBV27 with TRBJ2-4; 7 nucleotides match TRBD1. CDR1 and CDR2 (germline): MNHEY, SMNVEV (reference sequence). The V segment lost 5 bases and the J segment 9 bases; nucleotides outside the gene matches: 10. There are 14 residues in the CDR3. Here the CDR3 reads CASSRPTGSGIQYF. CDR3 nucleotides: TGTGCCAGCAGTAGGCCGACAGGGTCGGGCATTCAGTACTTC.

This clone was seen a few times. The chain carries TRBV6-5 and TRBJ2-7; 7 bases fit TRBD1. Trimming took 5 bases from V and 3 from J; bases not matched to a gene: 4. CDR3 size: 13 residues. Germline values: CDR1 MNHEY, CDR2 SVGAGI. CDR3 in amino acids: CASSTGARYEQYF. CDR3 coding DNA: TGTGCCAGCAGTACAGGGGCCCGCTACGAGCAGTACTTC.

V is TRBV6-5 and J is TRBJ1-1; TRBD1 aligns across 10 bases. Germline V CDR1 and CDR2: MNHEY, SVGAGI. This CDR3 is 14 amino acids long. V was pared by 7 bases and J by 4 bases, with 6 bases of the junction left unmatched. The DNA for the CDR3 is TGTGCCAGCACCACGGGACAGGGGAGCACTGAAGCTTTCTTT. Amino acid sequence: CASTTGQGSTEAFF.

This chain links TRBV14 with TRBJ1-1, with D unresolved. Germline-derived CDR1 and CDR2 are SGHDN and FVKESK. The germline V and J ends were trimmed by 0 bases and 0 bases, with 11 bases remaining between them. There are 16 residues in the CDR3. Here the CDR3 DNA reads TGTGCCAGCAGCCAAGAGGCGGGAGGGTTGAACACTGAAGCTTTCTTT. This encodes CASSQEAGGLNTEAFF.

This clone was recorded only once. This chain's CDR3 is CASSFQGGGAGETQYF. The CDR3 nucleotides read TGCGCCAGCAGCTTTCAGGGCGGGGGGGCCGGAGAGACCCAGTACTTC. The chain employs TRBV5-1 and TRBJ2-5; 9 bases are a match to TRBD2. V gave up 2 bases and J gave up 4 bases; unmatched junction bases: 9. The V gene's germline CDR1 is SGHRS and CDR2 YFSETQ. The CDR3 extends over 16 amino acids. Looking up the rest from reference TRBV5-1 and TRBJ2-5 gives the full variable domain: KAGVTQTPRYLIKTRGQQVTLSCSPISGHRSVSWYQQTPGQGLQFLFEYFSETQRNKGNFPGRFSGRQFSNSRSEMNVSTLELGDSALYLCASSFQGGGAGETQYFGPGTRLLVL.

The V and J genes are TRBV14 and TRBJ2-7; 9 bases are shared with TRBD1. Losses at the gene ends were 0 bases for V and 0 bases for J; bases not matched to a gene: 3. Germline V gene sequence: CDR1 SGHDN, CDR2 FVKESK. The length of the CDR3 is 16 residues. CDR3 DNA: TGTGCCAGCAGCCAAGATTGGGGACAGGGCTCCTACGAGCAGTACTTC. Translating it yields CASSQDWGQGSYEQYF.

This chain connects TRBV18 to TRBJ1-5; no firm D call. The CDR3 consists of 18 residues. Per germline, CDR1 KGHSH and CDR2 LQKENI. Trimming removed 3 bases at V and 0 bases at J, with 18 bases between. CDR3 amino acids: CASSPSAPTQYSNQPQHF. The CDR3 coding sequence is TGTGCCAGCTCACCGTCGGCACCGACTCAATATAGCAATCAGCCCCAGCATTTT.

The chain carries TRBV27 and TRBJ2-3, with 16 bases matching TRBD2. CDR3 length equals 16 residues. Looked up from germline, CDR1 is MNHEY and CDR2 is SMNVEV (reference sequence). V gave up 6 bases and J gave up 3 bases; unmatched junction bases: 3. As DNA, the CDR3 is TGTGCCAGCAGCTTGGGACTAGCGGGGGGGACAGATACGCAGTATTTT. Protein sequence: CASSLGLAGGTDTQYF.

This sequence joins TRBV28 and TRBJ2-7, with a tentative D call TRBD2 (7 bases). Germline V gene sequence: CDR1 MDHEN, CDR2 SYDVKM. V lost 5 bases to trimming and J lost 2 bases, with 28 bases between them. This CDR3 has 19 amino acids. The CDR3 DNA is TGTGCCAGCAGTCCCTCTGATTACCGGATGGGGGGGCGCCCCTACGAGCAGTACTTC. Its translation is CASSPSDYRMGGRPYEQYF.

The CDR3 DNA follows: TGTGCCAGCACCCTTCCGGGGGAGGGGATCTATGGCTACACCTTC. Protein: CASTLPGEGIYGYTF. The chain employs TRBV28 and TRBJ1-2, with TRBD1 as a possible D gene (5 bases). The CDR3 covers 15 residues. The germline gives CDR1 MDHEN, CDR2 SYDVKM. Trimming took 7 bases from V and 4 from J, leaving 19 bases between them.